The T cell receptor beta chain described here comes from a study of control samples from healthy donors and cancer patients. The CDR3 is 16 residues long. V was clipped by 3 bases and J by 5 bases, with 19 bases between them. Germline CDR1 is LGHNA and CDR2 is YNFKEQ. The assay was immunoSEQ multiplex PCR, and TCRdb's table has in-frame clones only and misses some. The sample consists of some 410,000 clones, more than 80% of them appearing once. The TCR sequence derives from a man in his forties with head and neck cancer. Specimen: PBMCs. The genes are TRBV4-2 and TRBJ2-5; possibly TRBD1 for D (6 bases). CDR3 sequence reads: CASSQLGGPGKETQYF. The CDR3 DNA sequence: TGTGCCAGCAGCCAGCTAGGGGGACCCGGTAAGGAGACCCAGTACTTC.